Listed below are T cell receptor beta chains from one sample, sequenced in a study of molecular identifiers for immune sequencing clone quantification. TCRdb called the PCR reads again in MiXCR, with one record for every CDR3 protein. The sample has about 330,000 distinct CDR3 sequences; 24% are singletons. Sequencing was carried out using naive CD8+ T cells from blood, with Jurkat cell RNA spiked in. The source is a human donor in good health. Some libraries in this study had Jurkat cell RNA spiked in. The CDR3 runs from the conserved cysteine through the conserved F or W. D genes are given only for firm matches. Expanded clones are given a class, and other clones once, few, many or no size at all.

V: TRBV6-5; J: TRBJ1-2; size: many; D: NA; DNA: TGTGCCAGCAGTTACTCAGCCGACTCTAACTATGGCTACACCTTC; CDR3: CASSYSADSNYGYTF
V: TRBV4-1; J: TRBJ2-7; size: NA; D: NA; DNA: TGCGCCAGCAGCATGCGGCTTGCCTACGAGCAGTACTTC; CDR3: CASSMRLAYEQYF
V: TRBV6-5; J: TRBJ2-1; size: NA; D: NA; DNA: TGTGCCAGCAGCCAGACGACAATGGGACACAATGAGCAGTTCTTC; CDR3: CASSQTTMGHNEQFF
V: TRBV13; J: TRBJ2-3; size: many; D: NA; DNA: TGTGCCAGCAGCTCATCGGCCGCGAGGGCGGATACGCAGTATTTT; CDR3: CASSSSAARADTQYF
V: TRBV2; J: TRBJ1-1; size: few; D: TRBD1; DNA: TGTGCCAGCAGTTCTATACAGGGGGCGAACACTGAAGCTTTCTTT; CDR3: CASSSIQGANTEAFF
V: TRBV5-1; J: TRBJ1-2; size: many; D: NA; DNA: TGCGCCAGCAGCTTGGAAGGTTATGGCTACACCTTC; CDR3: CASSLEGYGYTF
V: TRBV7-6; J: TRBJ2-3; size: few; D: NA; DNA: TGTGCCAGCAGCTTAACCGGGGTCGATACGCAGTATTTT; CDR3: CASSLTGVDTQYF
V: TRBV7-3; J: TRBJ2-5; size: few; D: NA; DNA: TGTGCCAGCAGCGCCGAAGGGACTTCGGAAGAGACCCAGTACTTC; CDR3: CASSAEGTSEETQYF
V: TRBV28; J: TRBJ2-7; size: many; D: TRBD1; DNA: TGTGCCAGCAGCCTAACTCGATTCGACAGGGGGCTGTACGAGCAGTACTTC; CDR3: CASSLTRFDRGLYEQYF
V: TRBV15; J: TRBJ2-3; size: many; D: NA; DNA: TGTGCCACCAGCACAGCAAGCATGAGCCCTAGCACAGATACGCAGTATTTT; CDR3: CATSTASMSPSTDTQYF
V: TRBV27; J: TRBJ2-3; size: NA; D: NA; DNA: TGTGCCAGCAGTTGGGGCCCCGGGAGCGCAGATACGCAGTATTTT; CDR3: CASSWGPGSADTQYF
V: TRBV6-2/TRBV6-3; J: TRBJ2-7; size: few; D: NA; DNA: TGTGCCAGCAGTTACGTGTCAGGGTACGAGCAGTACTTC; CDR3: CASSYVSGYEQYF
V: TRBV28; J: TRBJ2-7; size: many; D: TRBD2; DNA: TGTGCCAGCAGCCACCGGACTAGCGCTTACGAGCAGTACTTC; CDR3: CASSHRTSAYEQYF
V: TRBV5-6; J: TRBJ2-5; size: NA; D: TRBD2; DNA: TGTGCCAGCAGCTTAGGCGCGGGGGGGCGCGAGACCCCGTACTTC; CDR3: CASSLGAGGRETPYF
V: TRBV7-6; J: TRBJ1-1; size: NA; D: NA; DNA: TGTGCCAGCAGCTTAGGTAGGAAGGGCGGCGCCACTGAAGCTTTCTTT; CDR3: CASSLGRKGGATEAFF
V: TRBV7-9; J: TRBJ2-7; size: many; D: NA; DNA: TGTGCCAGCAGCTTAGCTACAGGACTGGTCGAGCAGTACTTC; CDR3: CASSLATGLVEQYF